This T cell receptor beta chain was recovered during a study of shared clonotypes between healthy human individuals. At a deep level, the assay was run. The sorted-subset replicate PCRs were given roughly 200 ng DNA, which is approximately 30,000 T cell genomes. Generated by immunoSEQ multiplex PCR, the TCRdb table keeps only in-frame clones and is missing some. This table has about 670,000 clones, around 72% appearing once. Points from the study as a whole: Exclusively blood specimens were collected; tissue repertoires likely differ.

This CDR3 comprises 14 residues. Trimming took off 5 bases at V and 2 bases at J, with 10 bases between the two ends. Looked up from germline, CDR1 is MDHEN and CDR2 is SYDVKM. In regard to this clone: Its antigen is currently unknown.

The receptor comes from a woman aged 25 to 45 in good health. Sequences were obtained from memory CD4+ T cells sorted from blood. As for subset: CD45RA-negative fraction. The chain employs TRBV28 and TRBJ1-5, with D uncertain. CDR3 sequence (DNA): TGTGCCAGCAGTCAGACGGCTGGCAATCAGCCCCAGCATTTT. The encoded protein is CASSQTAGNQPQHF.